Listed below are T cell receptor beta chains from one sample, sequenced in a study of human T cells and chemical hapten exposure. Each CDR3 protein is one row after TCRdb ran MiXCR on the RACE reads. Counted here are about 340,000 distinct CDR3 sequences, approximately 6.3% occurring once; the ten biggest clones make up around 8.2%. The starting material was whole blood, obtained in connection with sensitization to the hapten diphenylcyclopropenone (DPC). Receptors were obtained from a woman between 18 and 30 years old with alopecia areata. Some clones in this sample may be carry-over from other donors' samples. Both conserved end residues are part of each CDR3. The order of the fields is J gene, clone size, D gene, V gene, CDR3 DNA, CDR3 protein. D genes are given only for firm matches. Clone size appears in some rows only: once, few, many, or a class for an expanded clone.

>TRBJ1-1|few|TRBD1|TRBV18
TGTGCCAGCTCACCACCGAGGGACAGCCTGAACACTGAAGCTTTCTTT
CASSPPRDSLNTEAFF
>TRBJ2-1|NA|TRBD2|TRBV6-2/TRBV6-3
TGTGCCAGCAGTTACTCCCCTAGCGGGGGGGATTACAGCTCCTACAATGAGCAGTTCTTC
CASSYSPSGGDYSSYNEQFF
>TRBJ2-7|NA|NA|TRBV20-1
TGCAGTGCTAGGGATTACGCCCGGGACACCACCGGGGACGAGCAGTACTTC
CSARDYARDTTGDEQYF
>TRBJ2-1|many|NA|TRBV3-1
TGTGCCAGCAGCTCCTACAATGAGCAGTTCTTC
CASSSYNEQFF
>TRBJ2-2|many|NA|TRBV20-1
TGCAGTGCTTCCCGGGACCCTGACACCGGGGAGCTGTTTTTT
CSASRDPDTGELFF
>TRBJ2-1|few|TRBD2|TRBV5-6
TGTGCCAGCAGCTTCACTAGCGGAAACAATGAGCAGTTCTTC
CASSFTSGNNEQFF
>TRBJ1-4|NA|NA|TRBV4-3
TGCGCCAGCAGCCAAGAGAGCCCAGGGAAACTGTTTTTT
CASSQESPGKLFF
>TRBJ1-1|few|TRBD1|TRBV18
TGTGCCAGCTCACGAGACAGGGTAATGGACCCTGAAGCTTTCTTT
CASSRDRVMDPEAFF
>TRBJ1-2|NA|NA|TRBV12-3/TRBV12-4
TGTGCCAGCAGTTTAGGGGCGAGAGCTAACTATGGCTACACCTTC
CASSLGARANYGYTF
>TRBJ2-1|many|NA|TRBV29-1
TGCAGCGTTGGGTTTAGGGAAGGGTTCTTC
CSVGFREGFF
>TRBJ2-7|few|NA|TRBV7-2
TGTGCCAGCAGCACAAGGGGCTTGGAAGGCGAGCAGTACTTC
CASSTRGLEGEQYF
>TRBJ1-1|many|NA|TRBV7-6
TGTGCCAGCAGCTTATCCCGGGGGCCGGTCACTGAAGCTTTCTTT
CASSLSRGPVTEAFF
>TRBJ1-6|few|NA|TRBV6-2/TRBV6-3
TGTGCCAGCAGTTACAAGGGACACTTCAATTCACCCCTCCACTTT
CASSYKGHFNSPLHF